This TCR beta chain was recorded in a study of shared clonotypes between healthy human individuals. Some clones are missing from TCRdb's copy, which holds only in-frame ones; the method was immunoSEQ multiplex PCR. The table records about 2.4 million clones, roughly 93% of them present only once. V gave up 6 bases and J gave up 3 bases; unmatched junction bases: 7. The CDR3 extends over 14 amino acids. Germline CDR1 reads LNHDA; CDR2 reads SQIVND (reference sequence). V usage is TRBV19 and J usage is TRBJ1-1; the match to TRBD1 covers 7 bases. This clonotype originated in a man aged 18 to 29 in good health. Some clones in this sample may be carry-over from other donors' samples. Sequences were obtained from naive CD4+ T cells from PBMCs. This sample's subset: CD45RA+ positively selected. In DNA form, the CDR3 reads TGTGCCAGTAGCCCGACAGGGTTCTACACTGAAGCTTTCTTT. Protein: CASSPTGFYTEAFF. The complete variable domain, with remaining parts taken from reference TRBV19 and TRBJ1-1, reads DGGITQSPKYLFRKEGQNVTLSCEQNLNHDAMYWYRQDPGQGLRLIYYSQIVNDFQKGDIAEGYSVSREKKESFPLTVTSAQKNPTAFYLCASSPTGFYTEAFFGQGTRLTVV.